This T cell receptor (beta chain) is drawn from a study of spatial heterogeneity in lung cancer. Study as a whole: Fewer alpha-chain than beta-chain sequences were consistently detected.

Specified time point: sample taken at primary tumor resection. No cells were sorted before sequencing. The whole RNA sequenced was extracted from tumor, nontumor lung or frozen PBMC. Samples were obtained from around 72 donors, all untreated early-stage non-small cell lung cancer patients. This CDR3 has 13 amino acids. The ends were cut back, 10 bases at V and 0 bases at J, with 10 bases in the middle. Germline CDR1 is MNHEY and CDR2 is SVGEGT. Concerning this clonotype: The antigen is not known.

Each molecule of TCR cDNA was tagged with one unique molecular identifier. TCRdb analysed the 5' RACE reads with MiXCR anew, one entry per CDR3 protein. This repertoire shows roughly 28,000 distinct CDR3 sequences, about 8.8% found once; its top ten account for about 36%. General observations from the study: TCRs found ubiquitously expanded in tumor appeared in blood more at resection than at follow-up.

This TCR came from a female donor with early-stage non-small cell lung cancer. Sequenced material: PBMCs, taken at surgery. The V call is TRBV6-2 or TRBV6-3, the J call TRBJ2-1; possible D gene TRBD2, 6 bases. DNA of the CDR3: TGTGCCACTTGCGGGGTCTCCTACAATGAGCAGTTCTTC. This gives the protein CATCGVSYNEQFF.